This passage covers 4 T cell receptor beta chains from one sample sequenced in a study of T cell repertoires in cytomegalovirus infection. From the reads, TCRdb called clonotypes with MiXCR, one entry per CDR3 protein. This sample has hundreds of thousands of distinct CDR3 sequences, with 24% found just once. The sample comprised CD8+ T cells from PBMCs. These TCRs come from a human donor in good health (CMV status not recorded). Some clones in this sample may be carry-over from other donors' samples.

The V call is TRBV6-1, the J call TRBJ2-5; TRBD1 agrees at 11 bases. The CDR3 is 15 residues long. Germline V CDR1 and CDR2: MNHNS, SASEGT. J lost 4 bases, V lost 5 bases, and 6 bases had no gene match. CDR3 sequence: CASSYGTGGRETQYF. CDR3 coding DNA: TGTGCCAGCAGTTATGGGACAGGGGGTCGAGAGACCCAGTACTTC.

This chain links TRBV2 with TRBJ2-3; 9 nucleotides agree with TRBD2. The junction had 8 bases not matched to a gene; V was cut back by 3 bases and J by 1 base. The CDR3 has 17 amino acids. Germline V gene data show CDR1 as SNHLY and CDR2 as FYNNEI. The CDR3 nucleotides read TGTGCCAGCAGTGATACTAGCGGGCGGGAAGGCACAGATACGCAGTATTTT. Protein product: CASSDTSGREGTDTQYF.

The genes are TRBV7-9 and TRBJ2-5; 7 nucleotides match TRBD2. The V gene end was trimmed by 2 bases and the J gene end by 2 bases; junction bases not matched to a gene: 8. The CDR3 has 16 amino acids. Germline V gene sequence: CDR1 SEHNR, CDR2 FQNEAQ (reference sequence). The CDR3 loop is CASSLLRGGLQETQYF. CDR3 sequence (DNA): TGTGCCAGCAGCTTATTGCGCGGGGGACTACAAGAGACCCAGTACTTC.

The chain uses TRBV7-9 and TRBJ1-5, with D possibly being TRBD1 (5 bases). The CDR3 spans 15 residues. V was cut by 3 bases and J by 5 bases, with 14 bases left in between. CDR1 is SEHNR, CDR2 FQNEAQ, per germline (reference sequence). DNA of the CDR3: TGTGCCAGCAGCTTTGGGCAGGGACGCGATCAGCCCCAGCATTTT. Protein product: CASSFGQGRDQPQHF.